This passage covers 3 T cell receptor beta chains from one sample sequenced in a study of monozygotic twins with cystic fibrosis. Libraries were prepared by immunoSEQ multiplex PCR; TCRdb keeps only in-frame clonotypes and omits some of them. The data hold under 20,000 clones, with about 90% observed a single time. Sequencing was done on a sample of blood. These receptors all stem from a girl aged 2-9 years with cystic fibrosis.

This clone appeared a single time. The V and J genes are TRBV5-1 and TRBJ2-7; D is undetermined. Trimming stripped 4 bases from V and 0 bases from J, with 17 bases between. This CDR3 comprises 16 residues. CDR1 is SGHRS and CDR2 is YFSETQ in the germline V gene. The CDR3 DNA reads TGCGCCAGCAGCAAGGACGGAGACCCACGCTCCTACGAGCAGTACTTC. It codes for CASSKDGDPRSYEQYF. Looking up the rest from reference TRBV5-1 and TRBJ2-7 gives the full variable domain: KAGVTQTPRYLIKTRGQQVTLSCSPISGHRSVSWYQQTPGQGLQFLFEYFSETQRNKGNFPGRFSGRQFSNSRSEMNVSTLELGDSALYLCASSKDGDPRSYEQYFGPGTRLTVT.

The V call is TRBV4-2, the J call TRBJ2-1; D may be TRBD1 or TRBD2 (5 bases each). The V gene's germline CDR1 is LGHNA and CDR2 YNFKEQ. V was cut by 1 base and J by 8 bases, with 18 bases left in between. CDR3 size: 16 residues. In DNA, the CDR3 is TGTGCCAGCAGCCAAGTAGGGACCCCCGATAGGGATGAGCAGTTCTTC. Encoded protein: CASSQVGTPDRDEQFF.

This chain links TRBV14 with TRBJ1-3; D is possibly TRBD1 (6 bases). The CDR3 extends over 15 amino acids. CDR1 is SGHDN, CDR2 FVKESK, per germline. With 4 bases removed from V and 0 bases from J, the gap between germline ends came to 10 bases. The CDR3 sequence: CASSRTQGSGNTIYF. The CDR3 DNA is TGTGCCAGCAGCCGCACACAGGGCTCTGGAAACACCATATATTTT.